This T cell receptor beta chain was captured by sequencing in a study of early T cells in non-severe SARS-CoV-2 infection. Using its own MiXCR run on the 5' RACE reads, TCRdb lists one record per CDR3 protein. The sample lists 60,000 or so distinct CDR3 sequences, 14% to 15% seen once, with 10% in the top ten. The CDR3 length is 14 residues. The V gene's germline CDR1 is MNHEY and CDR2 SVGAGI. V was trimmed by 5 bases and J by 0 bases, leaving 9 bases between them. This clonotype was observed a handful of times. The sample was whole blood, taken at baseline. The source is an adult who was a healthcare worker with PCR-confirmed SARS-CoV-2 infection or an uninfected control (not recorded which). The V gene is TRBV6-5, the J gene TRBJ2-3, with D unclear. DNA for the CDR3: TGTGCCAGCAGTCCCACACATAGCACAGATACGCAGTATTTT. Amino acids: CASSPTHSTDTQYF.